Included here is one T cell receptor (beta chain) sequence, with context. The clone's antigen remains unknown. Nothing much larger sits one base from this clone, and base qualities are not available. This specimen's treatment or condition label, per the study, means: allogeneic hematopoietic cell transplantation with graft depleted of TCRalphabeta T cells and CD19 B cells. Transplant recipients were children who received TCRalphabeta/CD19-depleted allogeneic hematopoietic cell grafts. The sample comes from a study of T-cell reconstitution after alpha-beta-depleted transplantation in children (dated by TCRdb to about 2016). Notes on the research overall: Using TCR repertoire profiling, the study quantitatively followed how T-cell immune reconstitution unfolded in children after TCRalphabeta/CD19-depleted allogeneic hematopoietic cell transplantation. Broad study findings and their caveats: The frequencies of hyperexpanded clones fell over the following months, and after one year, T-cell counts and TCRbeta diversity were mostly attributed to newly produced T cells. In some patients, high TCRbeta diversity at day 60 was attributed to recipient T cells and intrathymic progenitors that had survived conditioning. Apparently early alphabetaT-cell count recovery about two months after transplant reportedly relied on only several hundred rapidly expanded clones derived from non-depleted graft cells.

The library was obtained by PCR. The run used an Illumina HiSeq 2500. TCR libraries were prepared with molecular barcoding, using unique molecular identifiers to normalize TCRbeta repertoire quantification. TCRdb ran its own pipeline on the public reads, namely fastp trimming at Q25 and MiXCR clone calling, and kept in-frame beta chains. Each record represents a unique CDR3 protein, reported with the most common genes and DNA among its rows. This sample is represented by approximately 130,000 distinct CDR3 sequences; about 9.6% of them were singletons. The ten largest clones represent nearly 25% of the sample. Counted from cysteine to phenylalanine, this CDR3 has 14 amino acids. The kept DNA is CDR3 alone, 42 bases in frame from the first base. V loses 5 bases of germline sequence and J loses 2 bases, and the interval between the two ends is 14 bases. The germline V gene (reference sequence) gives CDR1 as DFQATT and CDR2 as SNEGSKA.

The sequences come from PBMCs, mostly from graft donor cells, collected 180 days after TCRalphabeta/CD19-depleted stem cell transplant. The chain was built from TRBV20-1 and TRBJ2-3, with a tentative D gene TRBD1 over 6 matching bases. The TCR originated in a girl less than two years old who had a stem cell transplant for combined immunodeficiency, so the T cells may come from the graft donor. The CDR3 here reads CSALPQGNTDTQYF. The nucleotides read TGCAGTGCTCTACCGCAGGGGAACACAGATACGCAGTATTTT.